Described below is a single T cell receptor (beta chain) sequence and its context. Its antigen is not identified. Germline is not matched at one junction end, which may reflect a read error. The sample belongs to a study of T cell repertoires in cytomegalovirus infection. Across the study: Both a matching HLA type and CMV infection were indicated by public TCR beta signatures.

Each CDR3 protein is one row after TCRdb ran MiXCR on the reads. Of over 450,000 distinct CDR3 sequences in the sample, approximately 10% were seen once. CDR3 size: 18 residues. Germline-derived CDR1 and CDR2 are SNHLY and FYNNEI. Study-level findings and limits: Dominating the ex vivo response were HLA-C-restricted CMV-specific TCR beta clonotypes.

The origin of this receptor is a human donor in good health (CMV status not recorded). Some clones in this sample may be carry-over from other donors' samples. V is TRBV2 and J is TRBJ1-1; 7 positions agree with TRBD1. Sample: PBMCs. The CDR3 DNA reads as TGTGCCAGCAGTCCGACCCCGAGGGCAGGGGGGTACGACACTGAGGCTTTCTTT. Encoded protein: CASSPTPRAGGYDTEAFF.